What follows is one TCR beta chain and its context. Its antigen is unknown. V dropped 6 bases and J dropped 2; count of bases not matched to a gene: 9. The CDR3 consists of 16 residues. Per germline, CDR1 SGHTA and CDR2 FQGNSA. This sample was included in a study of cytomegalovirus exposure and HLA in healthy donors. Study findings and constraints: There was a cluster of highly shared sequence variants that was likely a sequencing artifact.

In the PCR, 60 Vbeta and 13 Jbeta primers were used. Data came from immunoSEQ multiplex PCR; TCRdb stores just in-frame clones and leaves some out. The sample lists about 160,000 clones; over 70% were seen once. Input material: PBMCs. The V and J genes are TRBV7-2 and TRBJ2-7, with 11 bases identical to TRBD2. This receptor was identified in a boy aged 2 to 9 in good health and CMV-seronegative. CDR3 loop: CASRVGSGRAAYEQYF. CDR3 sequence (DNA): TGTGCCAGCAGGGTTGGTAGCGGGAGGGCCGCCTACGAGCAGTACTTC.